This T cell receptor beta chain was found in a study of T-cell memory formation after mild COVID-19. Findings of the study overall: Contracting CD4+ clones were located mainly in CM and EM, and CD8+ clones in EMRA.

This clonotype was counted only a few times. The antigen is undetermined. Each CDR3 protein is one row after TCRdb ran MiXCR on the 5' RACE reads. The sample records approximately 230,000 distinct CDR3 sequences, about a sixth being singletons. The CDR3 is made up of 16 amino acids. Germline V gene sequence: CDR1 SGHRS, CDR2 YFSETQ. V was cut by 0 bases and J by 0 bases, with 10 bases left in between. This clonotype was obtained from a man aged 18-30 years who had mild COVID-19 (a few samples of this study predate the infection). Cell type and time point are not known. The sequenced material came from PBMCs or a T cell subset sorted from them (not recorded which). The chain has TRBV5-1 and TRBJ2-1; D perhaps matches TRBD2 (5 bases). The CDR3 nucleotides read TGCGCCAGCAGCTTGGTTCCGGGGTCCTCCTACAATGAGCAGTTCTTC. The encoded protein is CASSLVPGSSYNEQFF.